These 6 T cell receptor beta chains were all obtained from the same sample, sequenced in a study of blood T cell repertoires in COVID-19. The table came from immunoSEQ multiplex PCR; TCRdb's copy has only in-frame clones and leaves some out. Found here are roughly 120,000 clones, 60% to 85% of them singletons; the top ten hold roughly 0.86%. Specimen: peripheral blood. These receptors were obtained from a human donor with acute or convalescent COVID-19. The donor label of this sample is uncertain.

The CDR3 DNA reads as TGTGCCAGCAGAATAGGGGGTTCTATCTACAATGAGCAGTTCTTC. Amino acids: CASRIGGSIYNEQFF. This sequence joins TRBV6-5 and TRBJ2-1; D possibly corresponds to TRBD1 (6 bases). V was cut by 6 bases and J by 3 bases, with 15 bases left in between. CDR1 and CDR2 from the germline V gene are MNHEY and SVGAGI. CDR3 length: 15 residues.

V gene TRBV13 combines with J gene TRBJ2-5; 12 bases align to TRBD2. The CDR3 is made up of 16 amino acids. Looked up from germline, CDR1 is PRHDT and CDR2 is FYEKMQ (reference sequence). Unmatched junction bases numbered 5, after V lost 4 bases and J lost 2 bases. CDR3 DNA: TGTGCCAGCAGCTCAAGACTAGCGGGGGTTCAAGAGACCCAGTACTTC. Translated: CASSSRLAGVQETQYF.

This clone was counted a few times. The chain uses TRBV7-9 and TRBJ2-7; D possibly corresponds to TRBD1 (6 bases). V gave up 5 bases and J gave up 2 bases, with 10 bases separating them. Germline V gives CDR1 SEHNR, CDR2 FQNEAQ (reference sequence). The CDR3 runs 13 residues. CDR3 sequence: CASSPRGTYEQYF. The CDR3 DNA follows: TGTGCCAGCAGCCCGAGGGGGACCTACGAGCAGTACTTC.

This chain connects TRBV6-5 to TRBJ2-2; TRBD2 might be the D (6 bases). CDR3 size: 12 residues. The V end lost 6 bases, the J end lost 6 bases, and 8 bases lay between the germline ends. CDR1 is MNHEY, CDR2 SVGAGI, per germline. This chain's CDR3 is CASRGGAGELFF. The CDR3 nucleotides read TGTGCCAGCAGGGGGGGAGCCGGGGAGCTGTTTTTT.

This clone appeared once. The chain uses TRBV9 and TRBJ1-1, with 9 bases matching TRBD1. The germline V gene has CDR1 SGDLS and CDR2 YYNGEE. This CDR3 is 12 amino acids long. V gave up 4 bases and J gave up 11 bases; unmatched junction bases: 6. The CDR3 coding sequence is TGTGCCAGCAGCAATCTTGGACAGGGGGCTTTCTTT. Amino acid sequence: CASSNLGQGAFF.

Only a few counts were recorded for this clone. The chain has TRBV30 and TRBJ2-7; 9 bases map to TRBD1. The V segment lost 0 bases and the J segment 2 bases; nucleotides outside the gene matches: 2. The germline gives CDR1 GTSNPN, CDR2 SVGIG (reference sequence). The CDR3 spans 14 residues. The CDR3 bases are TGTGCCTGGAGTGTAGGACAGGGGCCCTACGAGCAGTACTTC. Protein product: CAWSVGQGPYEQYF.